Sequencing of this T cell receptor (beta chain) was carried out in a study of T cells in Graves' hyperthyroidism and ophthalmopathy. This clonotype was observed a handful of times. The CDR3 is 20 amino acids. The V gene lost 4 bases and the J gene lost 6 bases, with 33 bases spanning the gap. From RNA transcripts, TCR beta CDR3 regions were amplified. A set of HTBI primers served as the primers for a first-round RT-PCR of the TCR CDR3. In TCRdb, the multiplex PCR reads were re-called with MiXCR into one record per CDR3 protein. The sample yields around 340,000 distinct CDR3 sequences, 18% seen once. The chain links TRBV12-3 or TRBV12-4 to TRBJ1-2, with no clear D. The clonotype comes from a woman in her forties or fifties with Graves' hyperthyroidism. The sample taken for sequencing was blood. The DNA of the CDR3 is TGTGCCAGCAGTTGGGGTTACAAGGACCAACCCCCTTTCTGGTCCGATGGCTACACCTTC. This sequence encodes CASSWGYKDQPPFWSDGYTF.